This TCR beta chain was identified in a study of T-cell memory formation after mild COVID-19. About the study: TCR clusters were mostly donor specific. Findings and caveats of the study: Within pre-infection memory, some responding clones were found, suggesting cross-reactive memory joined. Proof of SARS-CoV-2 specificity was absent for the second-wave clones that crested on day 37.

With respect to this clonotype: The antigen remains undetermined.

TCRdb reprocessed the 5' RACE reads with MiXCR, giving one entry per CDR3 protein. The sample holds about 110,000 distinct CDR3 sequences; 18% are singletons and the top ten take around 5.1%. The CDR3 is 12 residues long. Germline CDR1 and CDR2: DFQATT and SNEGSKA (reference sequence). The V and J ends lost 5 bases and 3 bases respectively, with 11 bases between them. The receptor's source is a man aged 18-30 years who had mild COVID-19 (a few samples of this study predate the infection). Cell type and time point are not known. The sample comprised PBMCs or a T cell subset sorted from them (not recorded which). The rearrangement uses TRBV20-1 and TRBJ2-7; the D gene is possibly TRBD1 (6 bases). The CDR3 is CSALTDSYEQYF. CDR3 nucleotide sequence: TGCAGTGCTCTGACGGACAGCTACGAGCAGTACTTC.